In its sample, the clone carrying this T cell receptor (beta chain) was seen once. The antigen remains unidentified. These data belong to a study of PD-L1 blockade in urothelial cancer. Points from the study as a whole: Below-median pretreatment blood TCR clonality was associated with improved progression-free and overall survival.

Time point meaning: pretreatment peripheral blood. The CDR3 sequence is 14 residues long. In germline, CDR1 is SGHNT, CDR2 YENEEA. V dropped 2 bases and J dropped 2; count of bases not matched to a gene: 3. Measured with immunoSEQ multiplex PCR; TCRdb has only the in-frame clones, and not every one. The sample yields 70,000 to 95,000 clones, 80% to 85% seen once. This chain connects TRBV11-3 to TRBJ2-7, with TRBD1 identical over 7 bases. The clonotype was recovered from a man between 60 and 70 years old with urothelial cancer. Sequenced here: PBMCs, sampled around atezolizumab (anti-PD-L1) treatment. The CDR3 nucleotides are TGTGCCAGCAGCTTAAATCAGGGGGCCTACGAGCAGTACTTC. It translates to CASSLNQGAYEQYF.